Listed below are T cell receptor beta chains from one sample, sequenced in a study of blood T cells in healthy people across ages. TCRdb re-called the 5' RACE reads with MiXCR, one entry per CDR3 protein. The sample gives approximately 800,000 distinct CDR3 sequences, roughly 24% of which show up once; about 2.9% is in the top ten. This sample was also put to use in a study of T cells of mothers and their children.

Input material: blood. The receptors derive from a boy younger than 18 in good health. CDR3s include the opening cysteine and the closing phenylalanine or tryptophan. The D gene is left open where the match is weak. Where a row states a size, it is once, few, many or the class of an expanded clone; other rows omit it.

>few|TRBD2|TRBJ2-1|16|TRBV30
TGTGCCTGGAGTCACGAAGCGGGGGGGCATCAGGGTGAGCAGTTCTTC
CAWSHEAGGHQGEQFF
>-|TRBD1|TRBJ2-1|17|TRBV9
TGTGCCAGCAGCCCACAGGGGGTGGCGTACGTGGTGAATGAGCAGTTCTTC
CASSPQGVAYVVNEQFF
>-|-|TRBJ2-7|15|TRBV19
TGTGCCAGTAGTATAGGGCAGGGAGGAGGCTACGAGCAGTACTTC
CASSIGQGGGYEQYF
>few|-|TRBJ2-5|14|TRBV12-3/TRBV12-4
TGTGCCAGCAGGCTCCAGGGGGGGCGTGAGACCCAGTACTTC
CASRLQGGRETQYF
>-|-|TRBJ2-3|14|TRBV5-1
TGCGCCAGCAGCTCCCCGTCCCTCACAGATACGCAGTATTTT
CASSSPSLTDTQYF
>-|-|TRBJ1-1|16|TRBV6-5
TGTGCCAGCAGTTACCTTCCAGGGTCTGGGAACACTGAAGCTTTCTTT
CASSYLPGSGNTEAFF
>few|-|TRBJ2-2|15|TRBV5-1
TGCGCCAGCAGCTTGGACACATCGAACACCGGGGAGCTGTTTTTT
CASSLDTSNTGELFF
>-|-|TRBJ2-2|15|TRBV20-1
TGCAGTGCTAGAGAGCCGGGGAGGAACACCGGGGAGCTGTTTTTT
CSAREPGRNTGELFF
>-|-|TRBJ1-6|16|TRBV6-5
TGTGCCAGCAGTTATGGTCACGGATATCGAATTGATCCCCTCCACTTT
CASSYGHGYRIDPLHF
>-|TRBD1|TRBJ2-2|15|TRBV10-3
TGTGCCATCAGTGAACAGGGGGCGCTTACCGGGGAGCTGTTTTTT
CAISEQGALTGELFF
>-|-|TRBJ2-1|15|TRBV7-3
TGTGCCAGCAGCTTAATGGGACAAGCGGGCAATGAGCAGTTCTTC
CASSLMGQAGNEQFF
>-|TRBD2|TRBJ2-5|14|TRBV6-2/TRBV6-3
TGTGTCAGCCGTGAGCGGGGGGGCGGTGAGACCCAGTACTTC
CVSRERGGGETQYF
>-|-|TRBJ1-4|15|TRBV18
TGTGCCAGCTCACCCATTTTGGGGGACGGATTAAAACTGTTTTTT
CASSPILGDGLKLFF
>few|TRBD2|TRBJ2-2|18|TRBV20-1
TGCAGTGCTAGTCGGACTAGCGGGGGGACCTCTAACACCGGGGAGCTGTTTTTT
CSASRTSGGTSNTGELFF
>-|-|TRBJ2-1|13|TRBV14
TGTGCCAGCAGCCAAGGCCCGTGGAATGAGCAGCTCTTC
CASSQGPWNEQLF
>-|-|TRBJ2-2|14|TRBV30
TGTGCCTGGACCTTAGCGGACAGGACCGGGGAGCTGTTTTTT
CAWTLADRTGELFF
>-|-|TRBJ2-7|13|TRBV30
TGTGCCTGGAGTAAGGCAGGGGACTACGAGCAGTACTTC
CAWSKAGDYEQYF
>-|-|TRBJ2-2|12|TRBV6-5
TGTGCCAGCAGTTACCCTAGCGGGGAGCTGTTTTTT
CASSYPSGELFF
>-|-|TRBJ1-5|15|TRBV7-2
TGTGCCAGCAGCTTAGGACCTTTTAGCAATCAGCCCCAGCATTTT
CASSLGPFSNQPQHF
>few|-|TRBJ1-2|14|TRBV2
TGTGCCAGCAGCCTTAACATTATCCTACGAGGCTACACCTTC
CASSLNIILRGYTF
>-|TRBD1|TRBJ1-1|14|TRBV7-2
TGTGCCAGCAGCCGCTACAGGGGGAACACTGAAGCTTTCTTT
CASSRYRGNTEAFF
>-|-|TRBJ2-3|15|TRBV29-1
TGCAGCGTTGAAGTTCTTGGCGGGGGCACAGATACGCAGTATTTT
CSVEVLGGGTDTQYF
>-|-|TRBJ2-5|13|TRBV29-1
TGCAGCGTTGTTCAGGGCCTGTGGGAGACCCAGTACTTC
CSVVQGLWETQYF
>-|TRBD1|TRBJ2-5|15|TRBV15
TGTGCCACCAGCAGGGGACAGGGGGATCAAGAGACCCAGTACTTC
CATSRGQGDQETQYF
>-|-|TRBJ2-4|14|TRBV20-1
TGCAGTTGCCTTCAGGGTACGGGCACGGACATTCAGTACTTC
CSCLQGTGTDIQYF
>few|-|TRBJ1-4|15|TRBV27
TGTGCCAGCAGTTACAACAGGGAAACTAATGAAAAACTGTTTTTT
CASSYNRETNEKLFF
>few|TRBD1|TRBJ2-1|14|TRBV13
TGTGCCAGCAGCTTACGCAGGGGGCAGAATGAGCAGTTCTTC
CASSLRRGQNEQFF
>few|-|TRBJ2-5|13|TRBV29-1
TGCAGCGTTGTGAGGCCAGGGGAAGAGACCCAGTACTTC
CSVVRPGEETQYF
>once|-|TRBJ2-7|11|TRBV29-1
TGCAGCGTTCTTGTAAACTACGAGCAGTACTTC
CSVLVNYEQYF
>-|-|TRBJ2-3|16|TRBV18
TGTGCCAGCTCACCACCAGGGCTAGGACGTATCGATACGCAGTATTTT
CASSPPGLGRIDTQYF
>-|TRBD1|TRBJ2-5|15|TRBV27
TGTGCCAGCAGAGGGGACAGGTTGTACAAAGAGACCCAGTACTTC
CASRGDRLYKETQYF
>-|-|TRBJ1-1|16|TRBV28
TGTGCCAGCAGTTCCGCGCTGGGGGGAAGTAGCACTGAAGCTTTCTTT
CASSSALGGSSTEAFF
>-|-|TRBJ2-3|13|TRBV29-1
TGCAGCGTTGTCGGGCCAGTTAGAGATACGCAGTATTTT
CSVVGPVRDTQYF
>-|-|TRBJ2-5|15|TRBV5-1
TGCGCCAGCACCTTGGGGGCCACCGGGTGGGAGACCCAGTACTTC
CASTLGATGWETQYF
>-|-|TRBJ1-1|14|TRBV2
TGTGCCAGCAGGGAGGGACACACGAACACTGAAGCTTTCTTT
CASREGHTNTEAFF
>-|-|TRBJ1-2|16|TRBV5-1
TGCGCCAGCAGCTTGGTGGGACGGCATTCTGACTATGGCTACACCTTC
CASSLVGRHSDYGYTF
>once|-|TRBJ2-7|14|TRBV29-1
TGCAGCGTTCTGGGGCTAAAAGGGGACAACGAGCAGTACTTC
CSVLGLKGDNEQYF
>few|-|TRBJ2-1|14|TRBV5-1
TGCGCCAGCAGCCCAGGCTTCCTCGTGAATGAGCAGTTCTTC
CASSPGFLVNEQFF
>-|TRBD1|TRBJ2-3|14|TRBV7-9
TGTGCCAGCAGCGTGACAGGGGTCACAGATACGCAGTATTTT
CASSVTGVTDTQYF
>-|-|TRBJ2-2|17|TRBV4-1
TGCGCCAGCAGCATATCTGCCGGGGGCCTGAACACCGGGGAGCTGTTTTTT
CASSISAGGLNTGELFF
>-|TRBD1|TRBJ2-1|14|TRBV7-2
TGTGCCAGCAGGACTGCACAGGGGTGGAATGAGCAGTTCTTC
CASRTAQGWNEQFF
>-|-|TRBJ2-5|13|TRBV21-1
TGTGCCAGCAGTAAGATGACGTGGGGGGCCCAGTACTTC
CASSKMTWGAQYF
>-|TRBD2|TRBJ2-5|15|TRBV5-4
TGTGCCAGCAGCTTGCGTCTAGCGGCACAAGAGACCCAGTACTTC
CASSLRLAAQETQYF
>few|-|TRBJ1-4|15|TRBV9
TGTGCCAGCAGCGTAGGGGCCCAGGGCAATGAAAAACTGTTTTTT
CASSVGAQGNEKLFF
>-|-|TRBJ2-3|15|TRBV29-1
TGCAGCCTTGAAGATAGGGGCAGGGTCACAGATACGCAGTATTTT
CSLEDRGRVTDTQYF
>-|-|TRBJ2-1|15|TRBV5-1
TGCGCCAGCAGCACTAATCCGAGCTCCTACAATGAGCAGTTCTTC
CASSTNPSSYNEQFF
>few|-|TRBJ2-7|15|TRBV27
TGTGCCAGCAGTTTAAAACCAGGACCCACCTACGAGCAGTACTTC
CASSLKPGPTYEQYF
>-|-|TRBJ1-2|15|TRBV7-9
TGTGCCAGCAGCTTAAGTCCACTACCACTCTATGGCTACACCTTC
CASSLSPLPLYGYTF
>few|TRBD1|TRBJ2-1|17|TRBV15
TGTGCCACCAGGACCCGCTTCCAGGGGGAAGGGTACAATGAGCAGTTCTTC
CATRTRFQGEGYNEQFF
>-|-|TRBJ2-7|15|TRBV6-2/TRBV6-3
TGTGCCAGCAGGCCAACGACGGAGTCTCCCTACGAGCAGTACTTC
CASRPTTESPYEQYF
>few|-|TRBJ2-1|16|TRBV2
TGTGCCAGCAGGTTGGTCAGAAAAGAGCCCTACAATGAGCAGTTCTTC
CASRLVRKEPYNEQFF
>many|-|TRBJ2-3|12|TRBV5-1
TGCGCCAGCAGCTTGGTTGGAGATACGCAGTATTTT
CASSLVGDTQYF
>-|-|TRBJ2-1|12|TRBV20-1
TGCAGTGCTATTCAACAGTACAATGAGCAGTTCTTC
CSAIQQYNEQFF
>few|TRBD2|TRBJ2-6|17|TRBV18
TGTGCCAGCTCACCACGGGGAGGGGACTCTGGGGCCAACGTCCTGACTTTC
CASSPRGGDSGANVLTF
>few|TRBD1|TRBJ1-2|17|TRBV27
TGTGCCAGCAGTTTATCGATGGGGACAGGCCGAGACTATGGCTACACCTTC
CASSLSMGTGRDYGYTF
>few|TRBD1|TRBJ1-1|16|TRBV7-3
TGTGCCAGCAGCCCCGGGACAGACGCGGCGTACACTGAAGCTTTCTTT
CASSPGTDAAYTEAFF
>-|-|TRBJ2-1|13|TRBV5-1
TGCGCCAGCAGTCGTCCCACCTACAATGAGCAGTTCTTC
CASSRPTYNEQFF
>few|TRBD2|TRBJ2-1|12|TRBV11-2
TGTGCCAGCAGCCCCGGGGGGGGTGAGCAGCTCTTC
CASSPGGGEQLF
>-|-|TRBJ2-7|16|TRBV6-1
TGTGCCAGCAGTGAAGCTATATCAGGGGCCATTCCCGAGCAGTACTTC
CASSEAISGAIPEQYF